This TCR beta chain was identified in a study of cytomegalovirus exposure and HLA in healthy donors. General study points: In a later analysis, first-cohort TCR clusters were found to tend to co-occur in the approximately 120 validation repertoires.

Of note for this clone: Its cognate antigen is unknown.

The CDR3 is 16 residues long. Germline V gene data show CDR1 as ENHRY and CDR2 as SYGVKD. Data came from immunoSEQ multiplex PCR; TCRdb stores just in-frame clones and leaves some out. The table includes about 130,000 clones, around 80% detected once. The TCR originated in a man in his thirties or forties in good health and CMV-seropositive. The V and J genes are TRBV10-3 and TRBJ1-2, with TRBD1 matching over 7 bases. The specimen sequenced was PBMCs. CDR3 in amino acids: CANSREGGRNSYGYTF. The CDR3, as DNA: TGTGCGAACTCTCGGGAAGGGGGCCGCAACAGCTATGGCTACACCTTC.